Presented here are 18 T cell receptor beta chains from one specimen sequenced in a study of cytomegalovirus exposure and HLA in healthy donors. The PCR had 60 Vbeta and 13 Jbeta primers. Only in-frame clones appear in the TCRdb table, and some are missing; sequencing was by immunoSEQ multiplex PCR. The data show about 140,000 clones, about 75% seen once. The sample was PBMCs. These receptor sequences come from a man aged 18 to 30 in good health and CMV-seropositive.

V gene TRBV2 combines with J gene TRBJ2-7; TRBD2 aligns across 10 bases. The J segment lost 0 bases and the V segment lost 3 bases, leaving 2 bases of the junction unmatched. The CDR3 is 15 amino acids. CDR1 is SNHLY and CDR2 is FYNNEI in the germline V gene. CDR3 sequence (DNA): TGTGCCAGCAGTGAGTCTAGCGGGGGCTCCTACGAGCAGTACTTC. Translated, it gives CASSESSGGSYEQYF.

Concerning this clone itself: Other nucleotide sequences in the sample specify the same CDR3. This chain uses TRBV6-5 with TRBJ2-7, with D hard to call. Trimming stripped 4 bases from V and 1 base from J, with 5 bases between. Looked up from germline, CDR1 is MNHEY and CDR2 is SVGAGI. The CDR3 covers 12 residues. The CDR3 DNA reads as TGTGCCAGCAGTTCTACGTCCTACGAGCAGTACTTC. Residues: CASSSTSYEQYF.

This clone has a handful of counts. V and J are TRBV14 and TRBJ2-5; D ambiguous. Germline loops: CDR1 SGHDN, CDR2 FVKESK. Trimming left V 2 bases short and J 10 bases short, with 8 bases between. The CDR3 is made up of 11 amino acids. The CDR3 DNA reads as TGTGCCAGCAGCCAACAACAGTACCAGTACTTC. Its translation is CASSQQQYQYF.

V and J are TRBV28 and TRBJ2-1; D gene uncertain. V dropped 2 bases and J dropped 1 base, with 9 bases sitting between them. Germline assignment: CDR1 MDHEN and CDR2 SYDVKM. The CDR3 totals 15 residues. The CDR3 DNA is TGTGCCAGCAGTTTAAACTGGAGATCCTACAATGAGCAGTTCTTC. It encodes CASSLNWRSYNEQFF.

The chain uses TRBV6-5 and TRBJ2-1; TRBD2 matches at 7 bases. CDR3 size: 15 residues. With 2 bases clipped from V and 6 bases from J, the junction kept 7 bases outside the gene matches. The germline gives CDR1 MNHEY, CDR2 SVGAGI. CDR3 DNA sequence: TGTGCCAGCAGTTACGGTCGGACGGGGGGCAATGAGCAGTTCTTC. Amino acids: CASSYGRTGGNEQFF.

DNA of the CDR3: TGTGCCAGCAGCACCCGGACTAGCGGGAGGAGGTCCTACGAGCAGTACTTC. It is translated as CASSTRTSGRRSYEQYF. The chain joins TRBV5-6 to TRBJ2-7, with 14 bases aligning to TRBD2. This CDR3 has 17 amino acids. Unmatched junction bases numbered 7, after V lost 4 bases and J lost 1 base. Germline assignment: CDR1 SGHDT and CDR2 YYEEEE. The whole variable domain, filled in from reference TRBV5-6 and TRBJ2-7, reads DAGVTQSPTHLIKTRGQQVTLRCSPKSGHDTVSWYQQALGQGPQFIFQYYEEEERQRGNFPDRFSGHQFPNYSSELNVNALLLGDSALYLCASSTRTSGRRSYEQYFGPGTRLTVT.

V usage is TRBV28 and J usage is TRBJ2-7, with D tentatively TRBD2 (6 bases). This CDR3 has 12 amino acids. The germline gives CDR1 MDHEN, CDR2 SYDVKM. Trimming removed 7 bases at V and 2 bases at J, with 9 bases between. CDR3 sequence (DNA): TGTGCCAGCAACGGAGGGACCTACGAGCAGTACTTC. It is translated as CASNGGTYEQYF.

The chain combines TRBV11-2 with TRBJ2-1; 14 positions agree with TRBD2. Germline V gene sequence: CDR1 SGHAT, CDR2 FQNNGV. CDR3 length: 18 amino acids. V lost 5 bases, J lost 7 bases, and 13 bases stayed unmatched. This CDR3 is CASSPGIRLAGGWNEQFF. CDR3 DNA: TGTGCCAGCAGCCCAGGCATTAGACTAGCGGGAGGGTGGAATGAGCAGTTCTTC.

This chain uses TRBV29-1 with TRBJ2-1; D possibly corresponds to TRBD2 (6 bases). The ends were cut back, 7 bases at V and 4 bases at J, with 11 bases in the middle. This CDR3 has 12 amino acids. CDR1 is SQVTM, CDR2 ANQGSEA, per germline. The CDR3 coding sequence is TGCAGCGGGGGGGATCTATACAATGAGCAGTTCTTC. Protein product: CSGGDLYNEQFF.

The V and J genes are TRBV6-6 and TRBJ2-2; 8 bases are shared with TRBD2. The CDR3 consists of 15 residues. Germline assignment: CDR1 MNHNY and CDR2 SVGAGI (reference sequence). V shed 7 bases and J 3 bases; nucleotides not matched to a gene: 7. CDR3 nucleotide sequence: TGTGCCAGCAAGGCGGGGGGCCGAGACACCGGGGAGCTGTTTTTT. Its translation is CASKAGGRDTGELFF.

This sequence joins TRBV29-1 and TRBJ2-7, with 16 bases lining up with TRBD2. With 4 bases clipped from V and 4 bases from J, the junction kept 10 bases outside the gene matches. The CDR3 sequence is 17 residues long. CDR1 is SQVTM and CDR2 is ANQGSEA in the germline V gene. CDR3 in amino acids: CSVAGTSGRAGLYEQYF. The CDR3 DNA follows: TGCAGCGTTGCCGGGACTAGCGGGAGGGCAGGATTATACGAGCAGTACTTC.

J is TRBJ2-7 and V is TRBV6-5; 8 positions agree with TRBD1. Unmatched junction bases numbered 2, after V lost 2 bases and J lost 5 bases. CDR1 and CDR2 (germline): MNHEY, SVGAGI. The CDR3 is 13 amino acids. The DNA for the CDR3 is TGTGCCAGCAGTTACCGGGACAGGAACGAGCAGTACTTC. Its protein is CASSYRDRNEQYF.

This clone was found a few times. DNA for the CDR3: TGTGCCAGCAGCTTGGGGGGGACAGTTCTTGGCGGCTACACCTTC. Translation: CASSLGGTVLGGYTF. The chain combines TRBV5-8 with TRBJ1-2; 7 bases map to TRBD1. V was clipped by 0 bases and J by 8 bases; unmatched bases: 10. CDR3 length: 15 residues. Germline V lookup: CDR1 SGHTS, CDR2 YDEGEE. Together with reference TRBV5-8 and TRBJ1-2, the CDR3 gives the full variable domain: EAGVTQSPTHLIKTRGQQATLRCSPISGHTSVYWYQQALGLGLQFLLWYDEGEERNRGNFPPRFSGRQFPNYSSELNVNALELEDSALYLCASSLGGTVLGGYTFGSGTRLTVV.

This chain connects TRBV13 to TRBJ2-1; perhaps TRBD1 as D (6 bases). V was shortened by 5 bases and J by 5 bases, with 10 bases between the two germline ends. The CDR3 spans 13 residues. The germline V gene encodes CDR1 PRHDT and CDR2 FYEKMQ (reference sequence). Here the CDR3 reads CASSATGNNEQFF. CDR3 DNA: TGTGCCAGCAGCGCAACAGGGAACAATGAGCAGTTCTTC.

CDR3 nucleotide sequence: TGTGCCAGCAGTTTGGAAATAGCGGGTACAACCATATATTTT. This encodes CASSLEIAGTTIYF. The chain joins TRBV28 to TRBJ1-3; D is unclear. Germline V gene lookup returns CDR1 MDHEN and CDR2 SYDVKM. The CDR3 covers 14 residues. Trimming took 3 bases from V and 10 from J, leaving 16 bases between them.

This chain uses TRBV6-5 with TRBJ1-1; 8 bases fit TRBD1. The V gene end was trimmed by 7 bases and the J gene end by 3 bases; junction bases not matched to a gene: 10. Germline CDR1 MNHEY, CDR2 SVGAGI. The CDR3 has 15 amino acids. Written as DNA, the CDR3 is TGTGCCAGCAATAAATATCAGGGGGCGGACACTGAAGCTTTCTTT. It codes for CASNKYQGADTEAFF.

This chain links TRBV28 with TRBJ2-3; D unresolved. CDR1 MDHEN and CDR2 SYDVKM come from the germline V gene. Trimming pared 3 bases from V and 1 base from J, leaving 20 bases between. This CDR3 comprises 18 residues. The CDR3 DNA is TGTGCCAGCAGTTTTCTTGGTTTTGGTCGCGGAGGCACAGATACGCAGTATTTT. Translation gives CASSFLGFGRGGTDTQYF.

This chain joins TRBV28 and TRBJ2-7; D perhaps matches TRBD1 (5 bases). Trimming stripped 5 bases from V and 3 bases from J, with 14 bases between. This CDR3 region has 14 residues. The germline gives CDR1 MDHEN, CDR2 SYDVKM. The CDR3 loop reads CASSPSDRLYEQYF. CDR3 in DNA: TGTGCCAGCAGTCCGTCAGACAGACTCTACGAGCAGTACTTC.